This TCR beta chain was recovered during a study of T cell responses to AZD1222 COVID-19 vaccine. Germline CDR1 reads SGHAT; CDR2 reads FQDESV (reference sequence). This CDR3 has 15 residues. With 1 base removed from V and 0 bases from J, the gap between germline ends came to 10 bases. Only in-frame clones appear in the TCRdb table, and some are missing; sequencing was by immunoSEQ multiplex PCR. Of roughly 67,000 clones listed, around 89% are singletons. This clone was seen once. This sequence joins TRBV11-1 and TRBJ2-7; D is unclear. The source is an adult in good health. The source material was peripheral blood, sampled on day 0 of AZD1222 vaccination. The CDR3 coding sequence is TGTGCCAGCAGCTTAGAGGTGGGTTCCTCCTACGAGCAGTACTTC. This sequence encodes CASSLEVGSSYEQYF.